The 15 T cell receptor beta chains given below trace back to one sample, sequenced in a study of T cells in Graves' hyperthyroidism and ophthalmopathy. The investigators amplified TCR beta CDR3 regions from RNA transcripts. With the HTBI primer set, the TCR CDR3 went through a first round of RT-PCR. TCRdb re-called the multiplex PCR reads through MiXCR, storing one row per CDR3 protein. The profile covers 800,000 or so distinct CDR3 sequences, with about 38% appearing a single time and approximately 8.7% taken by the ten largest. Material: blood. The receptors were sampled from a man aged 18 to 35 with Graves' hyperthyroidism.

This clonotype was detected ten times or more. The chain links TRBV5-1 to TRBJ1-1; a weak D match, TRBD1 (6 bases). V was pared by 4 bases and J by 3 bases, with 13 bases between. The CDR3 extends over 14 amino acids. Germline CDR1 reads SGHRS; CDR2 reads YFSETQ. The CDR3 loop reads CASSLQGEDTEAFF. The CDR3, as DNA: TGCGCCAGCAGCCTACAGGGTGAGGACACTGAAGCTTTCTTT.

This clonotype has just a few counts. The gene calls are TRBV11-1 and TRBJ2-2; D is unclear. The CDR3 has 13 residues. V shed 3 bases and J shed 8 bases, with 10 bases lying between them. Germline V gene lookup returns CDR1 SGHAT and CDR2 FQDESV (reference sequence). The CDR3 protein is CASSFINEGELFF. CDR3 coding DNA: TGTGCCAGCAGCTTTATTAACGAGGGGGAGCTGTTTTTT.

This clonotype was seen ten or more times. This sequence joins TRBV19 and TRBJ1-4; D unresolved. There are 13 residues in the CDR3. From germline, CDR1 is LNHDA and CDR2 SQIVND (reference sequence). V was trimmed by 7 bases and J by 6 bases, leaving 12 bases between them. The CDR3 DNA follows: TGTGCCAGTACCGGGGTGGAGGATGAAAAACTGTTTTTT. Its protein is CASTGVEDEKLFF.

The rearrangement links TRBV29-1 to TRBJ1-2; TRBD1 might be the D (5 bases). The CDR3 has 12 amino acids. V lost 3 bases, J lost 8 bases, and 13 bases lay in between. Germline V gene data show CDR1 as SQVTM and CDR2 as ANQGSEA. CDR3 coding DNA: TGCAGCGTTGATCTCGGGGCGGGGGGCTACACCTTC. It is translated as CSVDLGAGGYTF.

The chain uses TRBV4-1 and TRBJ2-5; D may be TRBD1 (6 bases). V lost 5 bases and J 1 base, leaving 11 bases between the germline ends. The CDR3 runs 14 residues. The germline gives CDR1 MGHRA, CDR2 YSYEKL. This chain's CDR3 is CASSKSDSQETQYF. The CDR3 coding sequence is TGCGCCAGCAGCAAATCGGACAGCCAAGAGACCCAGTACTTC.

This clonotype has just a few counts. This chain connects TRBV5-1 to TRBJ1-1; possible D gene TRBD1, 6 bases. The CDR3 sequence is 14 residues long. From germline, CDR1 is SGHRS and CDR2 YFSETQ. V lost 4 bases, J lost 6 bases, and 16 bases lay in between. The CDR3 coding sequence is TGCGCCAGCAGCGCCCAACAGGGTAATGCTGAAGCTTTCTTT. This codes for CASSAQQGNAEAFF.

The genes are TRBV7-2 and TRBJ2-7; D unclear. V lost 6 bases and J 5 bases, leaving 11 bases between the germline ends. This CDR3 region has 12 residues. Germline CDR1 SGHTA, CDR2 FQGNSA. This chain's CDR3 is CASSYLGDEQYF. The CDR3 DNA follows: TGTGCCAGCAGTTACCTCGGTGACGAGCAGTACTTC.

This clonotype was counted many times. The chain is built from TRBV2 and TRBJ1-5; 8 bases match TRBD1. The junction had 6 bases not matched to a gene; V was cut back by 6 bases and J by 2 bases. CDR3 length: 15 amino acids. CDR1 and CDR2 from the germline V gene are SNHLY and FYNNEI. This chain's CDR3 is CASRDRETGNQPQHF. The DNA of the CDR3 is TGTGCCAGCAGGGACAGGGAAACGGGCAATCAGCCCCAGCATTTT.

Details on this clonotype: A much larger clone lies a single base off, so this may be a read error. The chain carries TRBV7-9 and TRBJ2-2; D is perhaps TRBD2 (6 bases). This CDR3 region has 14 residues. Trimming shortened V by 8 bases and J by 5 bases, and 15 bases separated the two germline ends. Germline V lookup: CDR1 SEHNR, CDR2 FQNEAQ (reference sequence). CDR3 bases: TGTGCCAGCGGCAGCTTTGCGGGAACCGGGGAGCTGTTTTTT. Protein: CASGSFAGTGELFF.

This clonotype was counted between two and nine times. In DNA form, the CDR3 reads TGTGCCAGCAGCGCCGGGACTAGCGGGGGGAAAGAGACCCAGTACTTC. It yields the protein CASSAGTSGGKETQYF. The chain carries TRBV9 and TRBJ2-5, with 15 bases aligning to TRBD2. J lost 3 bases, V lost 3 bases, and 3 bases had no gene match. The CDR3 has 16 amino acids. CDR1 and CDR2 from the germline V gene are SGDLS and YYNGEE.

This clonotype was detected only a few times. This chain connects TRBV19 to TRBJ2-7, with 7 bases identical to TRBD2. Germline V gene data show CDR1 as LNHDA and CDR2 as SQIVND (reference sequence). The V segment lost 4 bases and the J segment 0 bases; nucleotides outside the gene matches: 3. The CDR3 is 14 amino acids. The CDR3 DNA sequence: TGTGCCAGTAGTACCGCTAGCGGCTCCTACGAGCAGTACTTC. Amino acids: CASSTASGSYEQYF. The full variable domain, completed using reference TRBV19 and TRBJ2-7, is DGGITQSPKYLFRKEGQNVTLSCEQNLNHDAMYWYRQDPGQGLRLIYYSQIVNDFQKGDIAEGYSVSREKKESFPLTVTSAQKNPTAFYLCASSTASGSYEQYFGPGTRLTVT.

This clonotype was detected many times. The rearrangement uses TRBV20-1 and TRBJ2-7; TRBD2 aligns across 9 bases. Looked up from germline, CDR1 is DFQATT and CDR2 is SNEGSKA (reference sequence). The CDR3 sequence is 13 residues long. After removal of 1 base from V and 3 bases from J, the junction contained 1 base not matched to a gene. The CDR3 reads CSARGTSDYEQYF. CDR3 DNA sequence: TGCAGTGCTAGAGGGACTAGCGACTACGAGCAGTACTTC.

This clonotype was recorded many times. V usage is TRBV2 and J usage is TRBJ1-1; possible D gene TRBD1, 6 bases. CDR1 is SNHLY and CDR2 is FYNNEI in the germline V gene. Trimming took off 6 bases at V and 2 bases at J, with 13 bases between the two ends. The CDR3 is 14 residues long. The CDR3 loop reads CASSGTSLNTEAFF. CDR3 bases: TGTGCCAGCAGCGGGACAAGCCTCAACACTGAAGCTTTCTTT.

The chain uses TRBV6-5 and TRBJ2-5; possible D gene TRBD1, 6 bases. There are 14 residues in the CDR3. Germline-derived CDR1 and CDR2 are MNHEY and SVGAGI. The germline V and J ends were trimmed by 10 bases and 5 bases, with 20 bases remaining between them. The DNA for the CDR3 is TGTGCCACCAGGGGAAACAGGGATTTCGAGACCCAGTACTTC. It translates to CATRGNRDFETQYF.

As regards this clonotype: Relative to the germline gene, one junction end is altered; a read error may explain this. The chain carries TRBV7-4 and TRBJ2-7; D is perhaps TRBD1 or TRBD2 (5 bases each). Germline loops: CDR1 SGHVT, CDR2 SQSDAQ. This CDR3 has 13 residues. The CDR3 nucleotides are TGTGTCAGCAGCTTTCGGGGCGAAGGCGAGCAGTACTTC. It is translated as CVSSFRGEGEQYF.